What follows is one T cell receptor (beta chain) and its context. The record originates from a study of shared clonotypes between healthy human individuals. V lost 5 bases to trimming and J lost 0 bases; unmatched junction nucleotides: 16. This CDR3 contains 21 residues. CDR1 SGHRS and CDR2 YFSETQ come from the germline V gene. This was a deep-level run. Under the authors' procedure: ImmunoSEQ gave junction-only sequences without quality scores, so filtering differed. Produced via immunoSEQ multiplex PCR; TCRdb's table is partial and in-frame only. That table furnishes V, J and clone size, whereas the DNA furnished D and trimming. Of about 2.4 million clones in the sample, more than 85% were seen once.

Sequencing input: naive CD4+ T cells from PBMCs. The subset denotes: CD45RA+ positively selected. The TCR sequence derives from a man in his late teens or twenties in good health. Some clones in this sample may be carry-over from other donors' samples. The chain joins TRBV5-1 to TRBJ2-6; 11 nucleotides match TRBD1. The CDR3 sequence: CASRRGQGATIPTSGANVLTF. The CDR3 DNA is TGCGCCAGCAGACGAGGACAGGGGGCAACAATTCCCACCTCTGGGGCCAACGTCCTGACTTTC.